Presented here are 20 T cell receptor beta chains from one specimen sequenced in a study of blood T cell repertoires in COVID-19. Here immunoSEQ multiplex PCR was the method, and the copy in TCRdb shows in-frame clones only, minus some. The table lists about 98,000 clones, less than 85% of them singletons. The sequenced material came from peripheral blood. The receptors shown here come from a man in his 70s with active or convalescent COVID-19.

This clone has just a few counts. This chain links TRBV18 with TRBJ2-2, with TRBD1 identical over 9 bases. This CDR3 comprises 13 residues. Germline V gene sequence: CDR1 KGHSH, CDR2 LQKENI. After removal of 6 bases from V and 7 bases from J, the junction contained 3 bases not matched to a gene. CDR3 in amino acids: CASSRTGDGELFF. CDR3 in DNA: TGTGCCAGCTCCCGGACAGGGGACGGGGAGCTGTTTTTT.

This clone was counted a few times. V gene TRBV6-5 combines with J gene TRBJ2-3, with TRBD1 as a possible D gene (6 bases). Germline CDR1 is MNHEY and CDR2 is SVGAGI. The CDR3 has 16 residues. The V and J ends lost 4 bases and 4 bases respectively, with 18 bases between them. The CDR3 region has the DNA TGTGCCAGCAGTTTCGGGACAAGCTGGACGGCAGATACGCAGTATTTT. Translation: CASSFGTSWTADTQYF.

This clone was recorded once. The chain links TRBV9 to TRBJ1-3; maybe TRBD1 (6 bases). Germline CDR1 is SGDLS and CDR2 is YYNGEE. The CDR3 has 15 amino acids. Trimming left V 0 bases short and J 6 bases short, with 13 bases between. CDR3 DNA: TGTGCCAGCAGCGTAGGAGTACAGGGTTCAAACACCATATATTTT. Its protein is CASSVGVQGSNTIYF.

This rearrangement joins TRBV5-1 to TRBJ1-2, with 8 bases matching TRBD1. The germline gives CDR1 SGHRS, CDR2 YFSETQ. V shed 4 bases, J shed 4 bases, and the junction held 6 bases outside the gene matches. The CDR3 runs to 14 residues. The CDR3 DNA sequence: TGCGCCAGCAGCCCAGGACAGGGAGCCTATGGCTACACCTTC. This sequence encodes CASSPGQGAYGYTF.

This chain connects TRBV11-3 to TRBJ2-7; TRBD1 matches 8 bases. The CDR3 length is 15 residues. The germline V gene encodes CDR1 SGHNT and CDR2 YENEEA. V shed 1 base and J 0 bases; nucleotides not matched to a gene: 2. CDR3 DNA: TGTGCCAGCAGCTTAGCAACAGGGGGCTCCTACGAGCAGTACTTC. Translation gives CASSLATGGSYEQYF.

The V call is TRBV9, the J call TRBJ1-2; D possibly corresponds to TRBD1 (5 bases). The CDR3 covers 14 residues. The ends were cut back, 0 bases at V and 8 bases at J, with 14 bases in the middle. CDR1 SGDLS and CDR2 YYNGEE come from the germline V gene. CDR3 loop: CASSVVPGQEGYTF. DNA of the CDR3: TGTGCCAGCAGCGTAGTCCCAGGGCAAGAGGGCTACACCTTC.

The chain employs TRBV10-3 and TRBJ1-6, with TRBD1 matching over 9 bases. The CDR3 is made up of 12 amino acids. Germline V gene sequence: CDR1 ENHRY, CDR2 SYGVKD. The trim removed 11 bases at V and 6 bases at J, leaving 2 bases unmatched. The CDR3: CAAGQGNSPLHF. DNA of the CDR3: TGTGCCGCGGGACAGGGTAATTCACCCCTCCACTTT.

The V and J genes are TRBV9 and TRBJ2-5, with D uncertain. This CDR3 has 14 residues. Germline V gene sequence: CDR1 SGDLS, CDR2 YYNGEE. Trimming took 0 bases from V and 1 from J, leaving 7 bases between them. CDR3 nucleotides: TGTGCCAGCAGCGTAGGAGGAGTCCAAGAGACCCAGTACTTC. It translates to CASSVGGVQETQYF.

The chain couples TRBV3-1 (or the pseudogene TRBV3-2) to TRBJ2-1; TRBD2 aligns across 8 bases. Germline V gene sequence: CDR1 LGHDT, CDR2 YNNKEL (reference sequence). The CDR3 has 14 amino acids. V gave up 4 bases and J gave up 10 bases; unmatched junction bases: 9. In nucleotides, the CDR3 is TGTGCCAGCAGCCCTCTAAGATTAGCGGGAGAGCAGTTCTTC. Its protein product is CASSPLRLAGEQFF.

The V gene is TRBV19, the J gene TRBJ1-5; no reliable D call. This CDR3 contains 14 residues. Germline CDR1 LNHDA, CDR2 SQIVND (reference sequence). The V and J ends lost 7 bases and 6 bases respectively, with 16 bases between them. CDR3 in amino acids: CASNRKNPGQPQHF. CDR3 in DNA: TGTGCCAGTAACCGGAAGAACCCGGGTCAGCCCCAGCATTTT.

The chain uses TRBV19 and TRBJ1-5; D is uncertain. Between the trimmed V and J ends, which lost 4 bases and 6 bases, there was a span of 10 bases. CDR3 length: 13 residues. CDR1 is LNHDA, CDR2 SQIVND, per germline (reference sequence). In DNA form, the CDR3 reads TGTGCCAGTAGTAGTTACCCCGGTCAGCCCCAGCATTTT. Encoded protein: CASSSYPGQPQHF.

The chain uses TRBV6-5 and TRBJ1-2; D not resolved. Germline assignment: CDR1 MNHEY and CDR2 SVGAGI. V shed 8 bases and J shed 5 bases, with 12 bases lying between them. The CDR3 spans 12 residues. CDR3 bases: TGTGCCAGCCAGTCTGAAGCGTATGGCTACACCTTC. Residues: CASQSEAYGYTF.

This clone has ten or more counts. V usage is TRBV18 and J usage is TRBJ2-7, with D possibly matching TRBD1 (5 bases). V was shortened by 4 bases and J by 3 bases, with 16 bases between the two germline ends. The V gene's germline CDR1 is KGHSH and CDR2 LQKENI. The CDR3 spans 15 residues. CDR3 region: CASSQDNPLLYEQYF. For the CDR3, the DNA is TGTGCCAGCTCACAGGACAACCCTCTCCTCTACGAGCAGTACTTC.

The gene calls are TRBV7-9 and TRBJ1-1, with TRBD1 matching 12 bases. Per the germline V gene, CDR1 is SEHNR and CDR2 is FQNEAQ (reference sequence). This CDR3 region has 18 residues. V was pared by 4 bases and J by 4 bases, with 13 bases of the junction left unmatched. The CDR3 loop reads CASSSDQRDRGRITEAFF. CDR3 nucleotide sequence: TGTGCCAGCAGCTCAGACCAACGGGACAGGGGGCGAATCACTGAAGCTTTCTTT.

This chain connects TRBV5-5 to TRBJ2-2; tentatively, D is TRBD1 (6 bases). The CDR3 sequence is 14 residues long. Germline V gene lookup returns CDR1 SGHKS and CDR2 YYEKEE (reference sequence). V dropped 3 bases and J dropped 4 bases, with 10 bases sitting between them. DNA for the CDR3: TGTGCCAGCAGCTATCGGACAGTCACCGGGGAGCTGTTTTTT. It codes for CASSYRTVTGELFF.

This clone was detected only once. The CDR3 here is CAPTRGGGQTGELFF. The DNA of the CDR3 is TGTGCCCCCACCCGGGGCGGGGGGCAAACCGGGGAGCTGTTTTTT. The genes are TRBV28 and TRBJ2-2, with 8 nucleotides matching TRBD2. The CDR3 covers 15 residues. V trimming: 11 bases; J trimming: 5 bases; junction bases outside the gene matches: 13. CDR1 is MDHEN and CDR2 is SYDVKM in the germline V gene.

This clone was counted a single time. V usage is TRBV24-1 and J usage is TRBJ2-3, with TRBD2 matching over 12 bases. The CDR3 runs 17 residues. Germline V gene lookup returns CDR1 KGHDR and CDR2 SFDVKD. Trimming took 4 bases from V and 2 from J; bases not matched to a gene: 6. CDR3 region: CATSDTSGGLYTDTQYF. The CDR3 nucleotides are TGTGCCACCAGTGACACTAGCGGGGGGCTCTACACAGATACGCAGTATTTT.

This chain links TRBV19 with TRBJ2-3, with 7 nucleotides matching TRBD2. The V segment lost 3 bases and the J segment 1 base; nucleotides outside the gene matches: 4. From germline, CDR1 is LNHDA and CDR2 SQIVND (reference sequence). The CDR3 extends over 15 amino acids. For the CDR3, the DNA is TGTGCCAGTAGTATCGTTGCGGGGGGCACAGATACGCAGTATTTT. This sequence encodes CASSIVAGGTDTQYF.

The chain has TRBV12-2 and TRBJ2-2; TRBD2, the table's D call, lacks a check against the DNA. TRBV12-2 is labeled a pseudogene. This CDR3 has 17 amino acids. CDR3 in DNA: TGTGCAAGTCGCTTAGATAGCGGGGGGGCCAACACCGGGGAGCTGTTTTTT. Translation: CASRLDSGGANTGELFF.

The chain links TRBV2 to TRBJ2-1; D ambiguous. CDR1 and CDR2 (germline): SNHLY, FYNNEI. The CDR3 is 13 amino acids. V was clipped by 3 bases and J by 5 bases, with 8 bases between them. In DNA form, the CDR3 reads TGTGCCAGCAGTGACCGAGAACACAATGAGCAGTTCTTC. Amino acids: CASSDREHNEQFF.